This TCR beta chain stems from a study of human T cells and chemical hapten exposure. For the study at large: Epicutaneous patch tests delivered 0.01% DPC to the upper back, with evaluation at 6 days.

Regarding time point: patch test 2, 6 weeks after DPC sensitization. The treatment denotes: therapeutic diphenylcyclopropenone sensitization with weekly scalp DPC. The authors extracted total RNA from unfractionated whole blood. This CDR3 comprises 13 residues. The V end was cut by 7 bases, the J end by 0 bases, with 7 bases between. Per the study methods: Counts of TCRs in each sample centred on a median of around 96,000 and extended from approximately 20,000 to 700,000. TCRdb processed the RACE reads anew with MiXCR; each CDR3 protein has one entry. None of the V and J calls come from the authors' own analysis; TCRdb made them. The sample carries approximately 97,000 distinct CDR3 sequences, 9.5% to 12% recorded once. Findings and limits, study-wide: No change in TCRs above 1 in 1000 frequency was produced by DPC sensitization.

This clonotype was counted at least ten times. Its specificity is not known. The clonotype comes from a woman aged 40 to 50 with alopecia areata. Some clones in this sample may be carry-over from other donors' samples. The rearrangement joins TRBV12-3 or TRBV12-4 to TRBJ1-5; D uncertain. Sample: whole blood, taken in connection with sensitization to the hapten diphenylcyclopropenone (DPC). The CDR3 loop is CASTGSSNQPQHF. The CDR3 DNA sequence: TGTGCCAGCACGGGCTCTAGCAATCAGCCCCAGCATTTT.